This T cell receptor beta chain was captured by sequencing in a study of T cell responses to AZD1222 COVID-19 vaccine. Notes on the study in general: Unmutated regions of variants are reportedly targeted by nearly half of spike-specific TCRs. After two AZD1222 doses, spike-specific TCR breadth and depth rose versus day 0.

V was pared by 4 bases and J by 6 bases, with 11 bases between. Germline CDR1 is SGHRS and CDR2 is YFSETQ. The CDR3 has 14 amino acids. To note about this clone: The antigen is not known.

Only in-frame clones appear in the TCRdb table, and some are missing; sequencing was by immunoSEQ multiplex PCR. In the table there are about 190,000 clones, approximately 91% of which are singletons. The source is an adult in good health. Sample: peripheral blood, taken on day 0 of AZD1222 vaccination. The chain carries TRBV5-1 and TRBJ1-6, with TRBD1 as a possible D gene (6 bases). CDR3 sequence (DNA): TGCGCCAGCAGCGGCGGACAGAGTAATTCACCCCTCCACTTT. This encodes CASSGGQSNSPLHF.